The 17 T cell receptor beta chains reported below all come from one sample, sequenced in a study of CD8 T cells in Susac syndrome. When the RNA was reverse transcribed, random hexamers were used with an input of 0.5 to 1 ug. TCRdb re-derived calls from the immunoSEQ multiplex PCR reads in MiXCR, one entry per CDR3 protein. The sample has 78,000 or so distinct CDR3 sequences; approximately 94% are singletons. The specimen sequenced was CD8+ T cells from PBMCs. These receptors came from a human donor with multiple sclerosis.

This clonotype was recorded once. CDR3 region: CAWTPGGELFF. Written as DNA, the CDR3 is TGTGCCTGGACTCCGGGCGGGGAGCTGTTTTTT. This sequence joins TRBV30 and TRBJ2-2; D gene unclear. V was trimmed by 4 bases and J by 7 bases, leaving 7 bases between them. The CDR3 spans 11 residues. Germline values: CDR1 GTSNPN, CDR2 SVGIG (reference sequence).

The CDR3 DNA sequence: TGTGCCAGCAGCCGAGGAGTGGGTGAAGCTTTCTTT. Protein: CASSRGVGEAFF. The rearrangement uses TRBV7-9 and TRBJ1-1; D unclear. Germline loops: CDR1 SEHNR, CDR2 FQNEAQ (reference sequence). The CDR3 consists of 12 residues. Between the trimmed V and J ends, which lost 5 bases and 7 bases, there was a span of 11 bases.

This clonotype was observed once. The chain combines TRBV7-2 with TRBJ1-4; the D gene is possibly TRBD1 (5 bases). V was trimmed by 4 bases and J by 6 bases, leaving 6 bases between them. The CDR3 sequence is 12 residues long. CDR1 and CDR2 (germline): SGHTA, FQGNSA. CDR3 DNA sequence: TGTGCCAGCAGCTCGACAGATGAAAAACTGTTTTTT. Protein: CASSSTDEKLFF.

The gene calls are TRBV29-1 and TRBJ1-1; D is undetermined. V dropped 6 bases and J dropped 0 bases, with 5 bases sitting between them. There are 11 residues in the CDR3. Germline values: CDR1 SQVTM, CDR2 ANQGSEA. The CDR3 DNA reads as TGCAGCGTCCCGATGAACACTGAAGCTTTCTTT. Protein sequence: CSVPMNTEAFF.

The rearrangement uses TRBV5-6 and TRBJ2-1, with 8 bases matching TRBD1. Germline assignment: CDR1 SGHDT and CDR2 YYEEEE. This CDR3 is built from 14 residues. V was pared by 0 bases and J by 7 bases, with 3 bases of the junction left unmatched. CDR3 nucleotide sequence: TGTGCCAGCAGCTTGGAGAACAGGGGGAATGAGCAGTTCTTC. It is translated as CASSLENRGNEQFF.

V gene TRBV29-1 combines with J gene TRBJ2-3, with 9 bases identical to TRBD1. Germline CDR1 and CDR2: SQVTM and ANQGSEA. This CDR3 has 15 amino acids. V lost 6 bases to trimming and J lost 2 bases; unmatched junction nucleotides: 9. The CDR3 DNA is TGCAGCGTGGACCACAGGGGGCGAAACACAGATACGCAGTATTTT. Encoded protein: CSVDHRGRNTDTQYF.

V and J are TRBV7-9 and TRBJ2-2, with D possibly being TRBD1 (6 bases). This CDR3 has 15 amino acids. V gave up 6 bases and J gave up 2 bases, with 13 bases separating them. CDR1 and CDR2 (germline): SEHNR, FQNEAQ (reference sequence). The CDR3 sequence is CASRPDRLNTGELFF. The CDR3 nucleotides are TGTGCCAGCAGACCCGACAGGTTAAACACCGGGGAGCTGTTTTTT.

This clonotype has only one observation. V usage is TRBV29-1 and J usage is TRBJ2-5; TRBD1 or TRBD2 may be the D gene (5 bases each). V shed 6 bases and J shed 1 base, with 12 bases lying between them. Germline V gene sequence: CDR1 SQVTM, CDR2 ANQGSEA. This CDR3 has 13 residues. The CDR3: CSVDQGVQETQYF. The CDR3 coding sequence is TGCAGCGTGGACCAGGGAGTCCAAGAGACCCAGTACTTC.

The CDR3 spells CASSRKGQGNNEQFF. As DNA, the CDR3 is TGTGCCAGCAGTCGTAAGGGACAGGGGAACAATGAGCAGTTCTTC. The rearrangement uses TRBV6-5 and TRBJ2-1, with 10 positions matching TRBD1. In germline, CDR1 is MNHEY, CDR2 SVGAGI. CDR3 length: 15 residues. V dropped 5 bases and J dropped 5; count of bases not matched to a gene: 6.

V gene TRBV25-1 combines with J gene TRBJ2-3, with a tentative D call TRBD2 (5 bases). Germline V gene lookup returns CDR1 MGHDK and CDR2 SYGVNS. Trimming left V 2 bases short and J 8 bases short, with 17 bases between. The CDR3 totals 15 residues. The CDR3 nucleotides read TGTGCCAGCAGTGAAAGTGGCTGGGCGAGCGGTACGCAGTATTTT. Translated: CASSESGWASGTQYF. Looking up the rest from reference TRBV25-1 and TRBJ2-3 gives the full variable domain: EADIYQTPRYLVIGTGKKITLECSQTMGHDKMYWYQQDPGMELHLIHYSYGVNSTEKGDLSSESTVSRIRTEHFPLTLESARPSHTSQYLCASSESGWASGTQYFGPGTRLTVL.

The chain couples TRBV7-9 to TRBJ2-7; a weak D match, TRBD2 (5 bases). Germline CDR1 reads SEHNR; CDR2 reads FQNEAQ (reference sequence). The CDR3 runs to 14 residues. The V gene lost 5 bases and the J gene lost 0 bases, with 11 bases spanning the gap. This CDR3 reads CASSPGFSSYEQYF. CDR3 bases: TGTGCCAGCAGCCCGGGATTTAGCTCCTACGAGCAGTACTTC.

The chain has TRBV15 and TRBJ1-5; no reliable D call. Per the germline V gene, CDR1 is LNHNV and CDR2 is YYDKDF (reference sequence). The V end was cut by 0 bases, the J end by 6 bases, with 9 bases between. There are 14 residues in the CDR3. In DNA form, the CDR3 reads TGTGCCACCAGCAGAGACAGAGGCGGTCAGCCCCAGCATTTT. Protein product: CATSRDRGGQPQHF.

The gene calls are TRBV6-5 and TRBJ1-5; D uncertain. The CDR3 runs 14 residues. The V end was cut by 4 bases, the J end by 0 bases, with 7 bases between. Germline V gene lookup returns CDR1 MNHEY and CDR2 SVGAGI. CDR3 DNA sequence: TGTGCCAGCAGTTTCCAATATAGCAATCAGCCCCAGCATTTT. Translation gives CASSFQYSNQPQHF.

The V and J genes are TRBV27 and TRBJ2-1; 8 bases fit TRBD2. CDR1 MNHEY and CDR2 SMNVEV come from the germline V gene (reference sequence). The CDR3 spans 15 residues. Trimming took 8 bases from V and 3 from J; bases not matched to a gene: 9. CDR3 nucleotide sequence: TGTGCCAGCTCAAATAGTCTAGCGGGCTACAATGAGCAGTTCTTC. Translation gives CASSNSLAGYNEQFF.

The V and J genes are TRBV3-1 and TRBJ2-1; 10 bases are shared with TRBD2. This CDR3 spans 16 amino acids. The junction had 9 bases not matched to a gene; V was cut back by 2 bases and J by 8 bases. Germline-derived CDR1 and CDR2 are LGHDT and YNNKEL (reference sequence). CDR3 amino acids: CASSQLQAGGADEQFF. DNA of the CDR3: TGTGCCAGCAGCCAACTCCAAGCGGGAGGGGCTGATGAGCAGTTCTTC.

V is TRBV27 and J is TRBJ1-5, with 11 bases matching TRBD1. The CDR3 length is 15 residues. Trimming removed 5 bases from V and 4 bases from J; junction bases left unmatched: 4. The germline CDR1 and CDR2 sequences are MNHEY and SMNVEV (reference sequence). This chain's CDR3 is CASSPRDRGNQPQHF. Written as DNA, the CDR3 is TGTGCCAGCAGTCCGAGGGACAGGGGGAATCAGCCCCAGCATTTT.

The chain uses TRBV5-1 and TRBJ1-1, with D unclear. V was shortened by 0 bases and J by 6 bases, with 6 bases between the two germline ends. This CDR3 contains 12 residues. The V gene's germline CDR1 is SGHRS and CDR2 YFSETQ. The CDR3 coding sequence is TGCGCCAGCAGCTTGGTAGGTTCTGAAGCTTTCTTT. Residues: CASSLVGSEAFF.